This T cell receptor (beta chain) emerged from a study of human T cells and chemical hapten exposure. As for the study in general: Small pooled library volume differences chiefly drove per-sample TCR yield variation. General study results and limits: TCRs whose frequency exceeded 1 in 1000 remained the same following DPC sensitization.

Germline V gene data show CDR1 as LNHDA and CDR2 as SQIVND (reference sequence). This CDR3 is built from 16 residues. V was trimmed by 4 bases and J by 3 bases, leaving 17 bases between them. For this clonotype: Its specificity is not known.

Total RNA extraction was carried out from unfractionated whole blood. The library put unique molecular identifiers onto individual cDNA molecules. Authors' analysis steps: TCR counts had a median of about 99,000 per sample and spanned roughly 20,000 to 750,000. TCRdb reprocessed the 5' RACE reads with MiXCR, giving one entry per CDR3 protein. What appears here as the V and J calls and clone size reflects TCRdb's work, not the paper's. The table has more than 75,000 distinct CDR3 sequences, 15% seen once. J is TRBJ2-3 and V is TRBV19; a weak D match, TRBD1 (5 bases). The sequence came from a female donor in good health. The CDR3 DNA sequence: TGTGCCAGTAGTACCTTCTCCAGGGTTCCGACAGATACGCAGTATTTT. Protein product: CASSTFSRVPTDTQYF.